The rows below give T cell receptor beta chains drawn from one sample of a study of blood T cell repertoires in COVID-19. Some clones are missing from TCRdb's copy, which holds only in-frame ones; the method was immunoSEQ multiplex PCR. The sample has 220,000 or so clones; around four fifths are singletons. The sequencing sample was made of peripheral blood. The receptors originated from a woman at least 80 years old with acute or convalescent COVID-19. The CDR3 runs from the conserved cysteine through the conserved F or W. A D gene is named only where the DNA matches it firmly. Size values are once, few and many counts, or a class for expanded clones, and some rows have none.

d_call j_call v_call clone_size cdr3_aa cdr3_nt
TRBD1 TRBJ2-7 TRBV7-2 NA CASRKGQGAYEQYF TGTGCCAGCAGGAAGGGACAGGGCGCCTACGAGCAGTACTTC
NA TRBJ2-1 TRBV5-1 NA CASSLDFIVEQFF TGCGCCAGCAGCTTGGATTTTATTGTTGAGCAGTTCTTC
NA TRBJ2-3 TRBV5-8 once CASSIGRGGVGLDTQYF TGTGCCAGCAGCATCGGACGCGGAGGAGTCGGCCTTGATACGCAGTATTTT
NA TRBJ1-1 TRBV6-2/TRBV6-3 NA CASSYDRMRLAFF TGTGCCAGCAGTTACGACAGGATGCGCCTGGCTTTCTTT
NA TRBJ1-4 TRBV7-2 NA CASSKTGLDEKLFF TGTGCCAGCAGCAAGACCGGGTTAGATGAAAAACTGTTTTTT
NA TRBJ1-1 TRBV3-1/TRBV3-2 NA CASSQGWEGTEAFF TGTGCCAGCAGCCAAGGCTGGGAGGGCACTGAAGCTTTCTTT
NA TRBJ2-7 TRBV28 NA CASSLTILGEQYF TGTGCCAGCAGTTTAACTATTCTTGGGGAGCAGTACTTC
NA TRBJ1-1 TRBV4-2 NA CASSQDSRRGAEAFF TGTGCCAGCAGCCAAGATAGCCGGAGGGGTGCTGAAGCTTTCTTT
NA TRBJ1-1 TRBV5-1 NA CASSPDITEAFF TGCGCCAGCAGCCCTGACATCACTGAAGCTTTCTTT
TRBD1 TRBJ2-5 TRBV5-1 NA CASSRGQGVETQYF TGCGCCAGCAGTAGGGGACAGGGGGTAGAGACCCAGTACTTC
NA TRBJ1-5 TRBV7-8 NA CASSLGGATGDQPQHF TGTGCCAGCAGCTTAGGGGGCGCCACGGGGGATCAGCCCCAGCATTTT
TRBD1 TRBJ1-1 TRBV7-2 NA CASSSRTGVTEAFF TGTGCCAGCAGCAGCAGGACAGGGGTGACTGAAGCTTTCTTT
NA TRBJ1-3 TRBV6-2/TRBV6-3 NA CASSYRVGNTIYF TGTGCCAGCAGTTACCGTGTCGGAAACACCATATATTTT
TRBD1 TRBJ2-7 TRBV5-4 NA CASSSGQGAYNEQYF TGTGCCAGCAGCTCCGGACAGGGGGCGTATAACGAGCAGTACTTC
NA TRBJ1-2 TRBV6-5 NA CASSYRGGYTF TGTGCCAGCAGTTACAGGGGTGGCTACACCTTC
NA TRBJ1-2 TRBV14 few CASSPGFRYGYTF TGTGCCAGCAGCCCAGGGTTTCGCTATGGCTACACCTTC
TRBD1 TRBJ2-2 TRBV10-1 NA CASRGSSGTGNTGELFF TGCGCCAGCAGAGGATCATCCGGGACAGGGAACACCGGGGAGCTGTTTTTT
NA TRBJ1-2 TRBV30 NA CAWSPGHRNYGYTF TGTGCCTGGAGCCCGGGACACCGAAACTATGGCTACACCTTC
NA TRBJ1-3 TRBV7-9 NA CASSPPYRVGNTIYF TGTGCCAGCAGCCCCCCCTACAGGGTTGGAAACACCATATATTTT
NA TRBJ1-5 TRBV7-9 NA CASSSGGNQPQHF TGTGCCAGCAGCTCGGGGGGTAATCAGCCCCAGCATTTT
TRBD1 TRBJ1-6 TRBV5-6 few CASRLGQGYNSPLHF TGTGCCAGCAGATTGGGACAGGGCTATAATTCACCCCTCCACTTT
TRBD1 TRBJ1-6 TRBV18 NA CASSLGTDPPLLHF TGTGCCAGCTCACTGGGGACAGATCCCCCGCTCCTCCACTTT
TRBD2 TRBJ2-7 TRBV20-1 few CSASLSGLPTYEQYF TGCAGTGCTAGTCTTAGCGGGCTACCTACCTACGAGCAGTACTTC
NA TRBJ1-5 TRBV7-2 NA CASSLDRMNQPQHF TGTGCCAGCAGCTTAGACAGGATGAATCAGCCCCAGCATTTT
TRBD2 TRBJ2-1 TRBV10-3 NA CAISQQRGLAGSYNEQFF TGTGCCATCAGCCAACAACGGGGACTAGCGGGCTCCTACAATGAGCAGTTCTTC
NA TRBJ2-7 TRBV6-9 NA CASSYWAWDEQYF TGTGCCAGCAGTTACTGGGCTTGGGACGAGCAGTACTTC
TRBD1 TRBJ1-1 TRBV19 NA CASRMGQVNTEAFF TGTGCCAGTAGGATGGGACAGGTGAACACTGAAGCTTTCTTT
TRBD1 TRBJ1-1 TRBV6-1 NA CASSEDRGALNTEAFF TGTGCCAGCAGTGAGGACAGGGGTGCCCTGAACACTGAAGCTTTCTTT
NA TRBJ2-7 TRBV29-1 NA CSGGQGGGVQYF TGCAGCGGGGGTCAGGGGGGTGGTGTGCAGTACTTC
NA TRBJ1-2 TRBV27 few CASSFLAGAVGYGYTF TGTGCCAGCAGTTTTCTTGCGGGGGCAGTAGGGTATGGCTACACCTTC
NA TRBJ1-1 TRBV18 NA CASSPRQLDMNTEAFF TGTGCCAGCTCACCCCGACAGTTGGACATGAACACTGAAGCTTTCTTT
NA TRBJ1-3 TRBV5-1 NA CASRNDWKAGNTIYF TGCGCCAGCAGAAATGACTGGAAAGCCGGAAACACCATATATTTT
NA TRBJ1-5 TRBV7-8 NA CASSTDSNQPQHF TGTGCCAGCAGCACAGATAGCAATCAGCCCCAGCATTTT
TRBD1 TRBJ1-5 TRBV2 NA CASSPNRGGNQPQHF TGTGCCAGCAGCCCTAACAGGGGAGGCAATCAGCCCCAGCATTTT
NA TRBJ1-1 TRBV5-8 NA CASSYINTEAFF TGTGCCAGCAGCTACATAAACACTGAAGCTTTCTTT
TRBD1 TRBJ1-2 TRBV11-2 NA CASSLSQGAGYGYTF TGTGCCAGCAGCTTATCCCAGGGGGCCGGCTATGGCTACACCTTC
NA TRBJ1-4 TRBV7-9 NA CASSLSQGNEKLFF TGTGCCAGCAGCTTAAGTCAGGGTAATGAAAAACTGTTTTTT
NA TRBJ1-1 TRBV4-2 NA CASSQVRNNEAFF TGTGCCAGCAGCCAAGTGAGGAACAATGAAGCTTTCTTT
NA TRBJ1-1 TRBV7-2 NA CASRVAGNTEAFF TGTGCCAGCAGGGTCGCAGGCAACACTGAAGCTTTCTTT
NA TRBJ2-6 TRBV28 many CASSPQTGLQGWANVLTF TGTGCCAGCAGTCCGCAGACAGGTTTACAGGGCTGGGCCAACGTCCTGACTTTC
TRBD2 TRBJ2-1 TRBV5-1 NA CASSIPGLAGEEQFF TGCGCCAGCAGCATACCGGGACTAGCGGGAGAAGAGCAGTTCTTC
NA TRBJ1-2 TRBV7-9 once CASSLDRGGYTF TGTGCCAGCAGCTTAGACAGAGGGGGCTACACCTTC
NA TRBJ2-1 TRBV5-1 NA CASSHLQGVNEQFF TGCGCCAGCAGCCACCTTCAGGGTGTCAATGAGCAGTTCTTC
NA TRBJ1-1 TRBV9 NA CASSVGGGGNTEAFF TGTGCCAGCAGCGTAGGCGGGGGCGGAAACACTGAAGCTTTCTTT
TRBD1 TRBJ1-2 TRBV7-9 NA CASSRVGTAVYGYTF TGTGCCAGCAGTCGAGTAGGGACAGCAGTCTATGGCTACACCTTC
NA TRBJ1-2 TRBV19 NA CASEAKRKDGYTF TGTGCCAGTGAGGCTAAGCGGAAGGATGGCTACACCTTC